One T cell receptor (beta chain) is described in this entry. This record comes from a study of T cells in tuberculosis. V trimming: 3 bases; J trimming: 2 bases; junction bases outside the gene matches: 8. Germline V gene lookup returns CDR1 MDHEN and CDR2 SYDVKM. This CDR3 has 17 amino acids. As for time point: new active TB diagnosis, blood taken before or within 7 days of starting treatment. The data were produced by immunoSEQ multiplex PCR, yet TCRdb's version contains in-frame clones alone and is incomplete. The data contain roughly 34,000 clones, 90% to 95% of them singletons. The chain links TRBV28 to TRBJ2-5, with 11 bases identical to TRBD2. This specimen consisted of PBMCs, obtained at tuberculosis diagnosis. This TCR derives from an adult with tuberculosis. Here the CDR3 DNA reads TGTGCCAGCAGTTTCCAACTAGCGGGAGATCATCAAGAGACCCAGTACTTC. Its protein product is CASSFQLAGDHQETQYF. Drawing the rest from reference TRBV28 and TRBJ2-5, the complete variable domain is DVKVTQSSRYLVKRTGEKVFLECVQDMDHENMFWYRQDPGLGLRLIYFSYDVKMKEKGDIPEGYSVSREKKERFSLILESASTNQTSMYLCASSFQLAGDHQETQYFGPGTRLLVL.